Below, one TCR beta chain is given with its context. The data belong to a study of blood T cell repertoires in COVID-19. As for the study in general: From T cells, B-cell-depleted T cells, or PBMCs came the material, which was cDNA or gDNA.

CDR1 SQVTM and CDR2 ANQGSEA come from the germline V gene. The V gene lost 8 bases and the J gene lost 7 bases, with 14 bases spanning the gap. The CDR3 totals 11 residues. In the authors' methods: Estimated nucleated cell counts came from reference gene primer amplification. This table comes from immunoSEQ multiplex PCR, and its TCRdb copy is limited to in-frame clones, with some not included. That table gives V, J and clone size, and the DNA gave D and trimming. The sample shows more than 80,000 clones, around 90% of them seen only once. V usage is TRBV29-1 and J usage is TRBJ1-1; D not resolved. The sequence was collected from a human donor with active COVID-19. The donor label of this sample is uncertain. The sample comprised peripheral blood. The CDR3 sequence: CSFFRRSEAFF. Written as DNA, the CDR3 is TGCAGCTTTTTTAGACGGAGTGAAGCTTTCTTT.